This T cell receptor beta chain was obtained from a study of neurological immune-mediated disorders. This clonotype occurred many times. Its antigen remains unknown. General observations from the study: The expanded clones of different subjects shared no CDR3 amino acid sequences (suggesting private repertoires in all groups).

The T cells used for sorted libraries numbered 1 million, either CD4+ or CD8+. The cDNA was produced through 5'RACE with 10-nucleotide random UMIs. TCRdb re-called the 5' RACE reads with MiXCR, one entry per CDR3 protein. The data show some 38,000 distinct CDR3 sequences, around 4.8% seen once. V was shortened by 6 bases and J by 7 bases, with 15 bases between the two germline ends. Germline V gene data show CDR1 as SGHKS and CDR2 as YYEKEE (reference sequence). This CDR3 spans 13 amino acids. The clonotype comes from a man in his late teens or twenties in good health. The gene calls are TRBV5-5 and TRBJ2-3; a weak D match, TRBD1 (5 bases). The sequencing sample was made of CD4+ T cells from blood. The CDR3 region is CASNLQVSNTQYF. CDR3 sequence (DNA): TGTGCCAGCAACCTACAGGTCTCCAATACGCAGTATTTT.